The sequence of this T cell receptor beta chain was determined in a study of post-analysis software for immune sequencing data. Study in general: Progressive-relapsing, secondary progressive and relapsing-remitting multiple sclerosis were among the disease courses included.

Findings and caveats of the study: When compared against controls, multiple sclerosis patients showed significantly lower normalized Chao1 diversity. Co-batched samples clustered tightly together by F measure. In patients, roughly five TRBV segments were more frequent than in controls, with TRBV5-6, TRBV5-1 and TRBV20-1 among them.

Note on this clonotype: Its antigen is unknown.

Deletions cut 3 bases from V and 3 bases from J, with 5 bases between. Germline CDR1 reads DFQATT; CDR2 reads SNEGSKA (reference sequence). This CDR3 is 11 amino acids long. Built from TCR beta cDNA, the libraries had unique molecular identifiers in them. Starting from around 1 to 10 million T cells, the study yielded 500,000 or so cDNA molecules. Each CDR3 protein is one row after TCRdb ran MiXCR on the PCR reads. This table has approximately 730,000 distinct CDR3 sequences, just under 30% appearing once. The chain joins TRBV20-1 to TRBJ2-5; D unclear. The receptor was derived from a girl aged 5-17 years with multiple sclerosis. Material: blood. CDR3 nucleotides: TGCAGTGCTAGCCGGAAAGAGACCCAGTACTTC. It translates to CSASRKETQYF.